This T cell receptor beta chain comes out of a study of blood T cells in healthy people across ages. The CDR3 is 18 amino acids. The V segment lost 4 bases and the J segment 4 bases; nucleotides outside the gene matches: 17. Per the germline V gene, CDR1 is LGHNA and CDR2 is YNFKEQ. Using a J-beta primer mix together with a sample-barcoded 5' primer, a second PCR was run for roughly 7 to 11 cycles. TCRdb independently ran MiXCR on the 5' RACE reads; one entry per CDR3 protein. There are about 2 million distinct CDR3 sequences in the sample; about 50% occur only once, and 2.1% lies in the top ten. Samples had at least 6.5 million PBMCs isolated from them.

This sequence originates from a middle-aged woman in good health. The sample consisted of blood. The V call is TRBV4-2, the J call TRBJ2-5; TRBD2 aligns across 8 bases. CDR3 in DNA: TGTGCCAGCAGCCCCCGGCAACGGGGGGGTTTTTCAATAGAGACCCAGTACTTC. Residues: CASSPRQRGGFSIETQYF.